What follows are 32 T cell receptor beta chains derived from one specimen sequenced in a study of somatic mutations in cytotoxic T cells in rheumatoid arthritis. Data came from immunoSEQ multiplex PCR; TCRdb stores just in-frame clones and leaves some out. The sample shows 10,000 or so clones, roughly 74% of them seen only once. Sequencing input: CD8+ T cells sorted from blood. The receptors here all came from an adult with rheumatoid arthritis.

This clone was observed a handful of times. This rearrangement joins TRBV7-9 to TRBJ2-7; D not resolved. There are 13 residues in the CDR3. Germline V gene lookup returns CDR1 SEHNR and CDR2 FQNEAQ (reference sequence). Trimming removed 4 bases at V and 0 bases at J, with 7 bases between. CDR3 in DNA: TGTGCCAGCAGCTCCGGTAGCTCCTACGAGCAGTACTTC. Amino acid sequence: CASSSGSSYEQYF.

This sequence joins TRBV7-9 and TRBJ1-2; 7 bases match TRBD1. The CDR3 has 18 residues. CDR1 is SEHNR, CDR2 FQNEAQ, per germline (reference sequence). After removal of 4 bases from V and 4 bases from J, the junction contained 18 bases not matched to a gene. CDR3 nucleotides: TGTGCCAGCAGCTCCCGTAAAGGGAGGGGGCGCCAGGGCTATGGCTACACCTTC. Residues: CASSSRKGRGRQGYGYTF.

The CDR3 DNA reads as TGTGCCAGCAGCTTAGGGACAGGCAGCGAGCAGTACTTC. It specifies CASSLGTGSEQYF. The V call is TRBV7-9, the J call TRBJ2-7; TRBD1 matches 7 bases. There are 13 residues in the CDR3. J lost 6 bases, V lost 1 base, and 3 bases had no gene match. CDR1 and CDR2 (germline): SEHNR, FQNEAQ (reference sequence).

The V call is TRBV27, the J call TRBJ2-7; 9 bases map to TRBD1. The germline V gene has CDR1 MNHEY and CDR2 SMNVEV (reference sequence). There are 15 residues in the CDR3. The J segment lost 2 bases and the V segment lost 3 bases, leaving 5 bases of the junction unmatched. The CDR3 is CASSFSGTGTYEQYF. The CDR3 coding sequence is TGTGCCAGCAGTTTTTCCGGGACAGGGACCTACGAGCAGTACTTC.

The chain employs TRBV21-1 and TRBJ2-1; the D call TRBD1 from the table was never checked on the DNA. TRBV21-1 is a recognized pseudogene. There are 15 residues in the CDR3. Here the CDR3 reads CASSKVKGIFNEQFF. The CDR3 DNA reads as TGTGCCAGCAGCAAAGTCAAGGGGATTTTTAATGAGCAGTTCTTC.

The rearrangement joins TRBV28 to TRBJ2-2, with 9 bases fitting TRBD2. V shed 1 base and J 5 bases; nucleotides not matched to a gene: 11. This CDR3 has 18 residues. Germline V gene data show CDR1 as MDHEN and CDR2 as SYDVKM. The CDR3: CASSLSGGGARRTGELFF. CDR3 sequence (DNA): TGTGCCAGCAGTTTATCTGGCGGGGGGGCACGGAGAACCGGGGAGCTGTTTTTT. Together with reference TRBV28 and TRBJ2-2, the CDR3 gives the full variable domain: DVKVTQSSRYLVKRTGEKVFLECVQDMDHENMFWYRQDPGLGLRLIYFSYDVKMKEKGDIPEGYSVSREKKERFSLILESASTNQTSMYLCASSLSGGGARRTGELFFGEGSRLTVL.

The chain employs TRBV6-5 and TRBJ2-5, with TRBD2 as a possible D gene (5 bases). V lost 0 bases and J lost 7, with 9 bases in between. Germline values: CDR1 MNHEY, CDR2 SVGAGI. The CDR3 spans 13 residues. In DNA form, the CDR3 reads TGTGCCAGCAGTTACTCGCCCGGGATGACCCAGTACTTC. As protein: CASSYSPGMTQYF.

This clone is classed as medium-sized (0.01 to 0.1%). V gene TRBV7-9 combines with J gene TRBJ1-1, with 10 positions matching TRBD1. After removal of 5 bases from V and 6 bases from J, the junction contained 12 bases not matched to a gene. Per the germline V gene, CDR1 is SEHNR and CDR2 is FQNEAQ (reference sequence). The CDR3 consists of 16 residues. The CDR3 nucleotides are TGTGCCAGCAGCCGACCTGGTGGACAGGGGGTTTCTGAAGCTTTCTTT. Protein: CASSRPGGQGVSEAFF.

The chain carries TRBV5-1 and TRBJ1-1, with a tentative D call TRBD1 (5 bases). The ends were cut back, 2 bases at V and 6 bases at J, with 11 bases in the middle. The CDR3 runs 13 residues. CDR1 and CDR2 (germline): SGHRS, YFSETQ. The CDR3 DNA follows: TGCGCCAGCAGCTTTGGGGGTTCTGCTGAAGCTTTCTTT. It codes for CASSFGGSAEAFF.

The J gene is TRBJ2-2, the V gene TRBV2; 14 bases are shared with TRBD2. The CDR3 runs 15 residues. Germline V gene lookup returns CDR1 SNHLY and CDR2 FYNNEI. V lost 6 bases and J lost 5; bases outside the gene matches: 2. CDR3 bases: TGTGCCAGCAGGTGGACTAGCGGGGGGACCGGGGAGCTGTTTTTT. Its protein product is CASRWTSGGTGELFF.

The chain uses TRBV9 and TRBJ2-2; TRBD2 matches at 8 bases. V dropped 1 base and J dropped 5; count of bases not matched to a gene: 7. CDR1 and CDR2 from the germline V gene are SGDLS and YYNGEE. The CDR3 covers 16 residues. In DNA, the CDR3 is TGTGCCAGCAGCGTATTGGTAGCGGGGCTAACCGGGGAGCTGTTTTTT. Protein sequence: CASSVLVAGLTGELFF.

The V call is TRBV19, the J call TRBJ1-2, with D uncertain. The ends were cut back, 4 bases at V and 0 bases at J, with 18 bases in the middle. Germline CDR1 and CDR2: LNHDA and SQIVND (reference sequence). The length of the CDR3 is 17 residues. CDR3 loop: CASSTLDIIRSNYGYTF. The CDR3 DNA follows: TGTGCCAGTAGTACCCTCGACATCATACGGTCTAACTATGGCTACACCTTC.

DNA of the CDR3: TGCGCCAGCAGCTTGGCCGTGCAGACCTACGAGCAGTACTTC. Protein sequence: CASSLAVQTYEQYF. This sequence joins TRBV5-1 and TRBJ2-7; no reliable D call. The CDR3 contains 14 residues. The V end lost 0 bases, the J end lost 2 bases, and 9 bases lay between the germline ends. CDR1 is SGHRS and CDR2 is YFSETQ in the germline V gene.

This clone occurred a few times. CDR3 region: CSVVLVNYGYTF. The DNA of the CDR3 is TGCAGCGTTGTGTTGGTTAACTATGGCTACACCTTC. The chain uses TRBV29-1 and TRBJ1-2, with D unresolved. The CDR3 has 12 residues. Deletions cut 4 bases from V and 1 base from J, with 7 bases between. The germline CDR1 and CDR2 sequences are SQVTM and ANQGSEA.

This chain links TRBV9 with TRBJ1-2; D perhaps matches TRBD1 (6 bases). This CDR3 has 14 amino acids. Trimming cost V 2 bases and J 5 bases, with 13 bases left between them. The germline V gene encodes CDR1 SGDLS and CDR2 YYNGEE. CDR3 sequence (DNA): TGTGCCAGCAGCGTGGCAGGGGCCGATTATGGCTACACCTTC. Residues: CASSVAGADYGYTF.

The rearrangement links TRBV7-2 to TRBJ1-2; TRBD1 is a possible D gene (6 bases). V lost 1 base to trimming and J lost 3 bases, with 15 bases between them. The CDR3 has 16 residues. The germline CDR1 and CDR2 sequences are SGHTA and FQGNSA. The chain's CDR3 is CASSLVGGSRDYGYTF. DNA of the CDR3: TGTGCCAGCAGCTTAGTAGGGGGAAGCAGGGACTATGGCTACACCTTC.

The chain links TRBV7-8 to TRBJ2-7, with D uncertain. Trimming stripped 0 bases from V and 0 bases from J, with 9 bases between. The CDR3 has 15 residues. Germline V gene lookup returns CDR1 SGHVS and CDR2 FQNEAQ. Here the CDR3 DNA reads TGTGCCAGCAGCTTAGCGCTGGGTACCTCCTACGAGCAGTACTTC. It specifies CASSLALGTSYEQYF. The full variable domain, in which reference TRBV7-8 and TRBJ2-7 provide the parts outside the CDR3, is GAGVSQSPRYKVAKRGQDVALRCDPISGHVSLFWYQQALGQGPEFLTYFQNEAQLDKSGLPSDRFFAERPEGSVSTLKIQRTQQEDSAVYLCASSLALGTSYEQYFGPGTRLTVT.

This clone was seen more than once but under ten times. This sample also contains other DNA sequences that code for the same CDR3. The chain couples TRBV7-9 to TRBJ2-7, with D hard to call. Trimming removed 4 bases from V and 0 bases from J, with 4 bases in between. The CDR3 runs to 12 residues. Germline CDR1 is SEHNR and CDR2 is FQNEAQ (reference sequence). CDR3 DNA: TGTGCCAGCAGCTCAATCTCCTACGAGCAGTACTTC. Translation gives CASSSISYEQYF.

V gene TRBV7-9 combines with J gene TRBJ2-7; no clear D gene. Germline V gives CDR1 SEHNR, CDR2 FQNEAQ (reference sequence). V lost 5 bases and J 7 bases, leaving 9 bases between the germline ends. The CDR3 is 11 amino acids. This CDR3 is CASSPQLEQYF. For the CDR3, the DNA is TGTGCCAGCAGCCCTCAGCTGGAGCAGTACTTC. Filled out from reference TRBV7-9 and TRBJ2-7, the complete variable domain reads DTGVSQNPRHKITKRGQNVTFRCDPISEHNRLYWYRQTLGQGPEFLTYFQNEAQLEKSRLLSDRFSAERPKGSFSTLEIQRTEQGDSAMYLCASSPQLEQYFGPGTRLTVT.

The gene calls are TRBV5-4 and TRBJ2-7; D call uncertain. Looked up from germline, CDR1 is SGHNT and CDR2 is YYREEE (reference sequence). V gave up 4 bases and J gave up 3 bases, with 17 bases separating them. The CDR3 consists of 15 residues. The CDR3 region is CASSKHTDGNYEQYF. In DNA form, the CDR3 reads TGTGCCAGCAGCAAACATACAGATGGAAACTACGAGCAGTACTTC.

The chain is built from TRBV4-1 and TRBJ2-1; weak D call: TRBD1 (6 bases). Per the germline V gene, CDR1 is MGHRA and CDR2 is YSYEKL. This CDR3 contains 18 residues. With 0 bases removed from V and 9 bases from J, the gap between germline ends came to 24 bases. Here the CDR3 reads CASSQDPHRVHAAAEQFF. In DNA form, the CDR3 reads TGCGCCAGCAGCCAAGATCCCCACAGGGTTCACGCTGCTGCTGAGCAGTTCTTC.

The chain recombines TRBV7-2 with TRBJ2-5; no firm D call. V gave up 1 base and J gave up 2 bases, with 5 bases separating them. The CDR3 is made up of 13 amino acids. Germline assignment: CDR1 SGHTA and CDR2 FQGNSA. The CDR3: CASSLVGQETQYF. The CDR3 region has the DNA TGTGCCAGCAGCTTAGTAGGACAAGAGACCCAGTACTTC.

V gene TRBV7-9 combines with J gene TRBJ2-7; tentatively, D is TRBD2 (5 bases). The V end lost 5 bases, the J end lost 6 bases, and 14 bases lay between the germline ends. The CDR3 is made up of 13 amino acids. Per germline, CDR1 SEHNR and CDR2 FQNEAQ (reference sequence). CDR3 residues: CASSPGGPAEQYF. The CDR3 nucleotides read TGTGCCAGCAGCCCCGGAGGTCCGGCCGAGCAGTACTTC.

The chain uses TRBV4-2 and TRBJ2-7, with D perhaps TRBD2 (5 bases). Trimming shortened V by 6 bases and J by 0 bases, and 12 bases separated the two germline ends. Per germline, CDR1 LGHNA and CDR2 YNFKEQ. The CDR3 covers 14 residues. In DNA, the CDR3 is TGTGCCAGCAGTCTTGAGCGGTACTCCTACGAGCAGTACTTC. This codes for CASSLERYSYEQYF.

In its sample, this clone was seen once. The V and J genes are TRBV29-1 and TRBJ1-5, with 9 bases that match TRBD1. CDR1 and CDR2 (germline): SQVTM, ANQGSEA. CDR3 length equals 20 residues. The junction had 26 bases not matched to a gene; V was cut back by 7 bases and J by 4 bases. CDR3 DNA: TGCAGCGGCCCATGTATTGACCTCCCGGGACAGGGAGGCGGGAATCAGCCCCAGCATTTT. Its translation: CSGPCIDLPGQGGGNQPQHF.

V is TRBV27 and J is TRBJ2-7, with D possibly called TRBD1 or TRBD2 (5 bases each). The length of the CDR3 is 13 residues. Per germline, CDR1 MNHEY and CDR2 SMNVEV (reference sequence). V lost 3 bases and J 0 bases, leaving 6 bases between the germline ends. CDR3: CASSFGTSYEQYF. The CDR3 nucleotides are TGTGCCAGCAGTTTTGGGACCTCCTACGAGCAGTACTTC.

This clone turned up a few times. V usage is TRBV5-4 and J usage is TRBJ2-7, with TRBD2 identical over 7 bases. V shed 4 bases and J 2 bases; nucleotides not matched to a gene: 6. This CDR3 has 14 amino acids. Germline-derived CDR1 and CDR2 are SGHNT and YYREEE (reference sequence). The CDR3 DNA is TGTGCCAGCAGCCCCGGGACTACAGCCTACGAGCAGTACTTC. It specifies CASSPGTTAYEQYF.

V and J are TRBV28 and TRBJ2-3; D unresolved. The CDR3 extends over 13 amino acids. The germline V gene encodes CDR1 MDHEN and CDR2 SYDVKM. With 1 base removed from V and 3 bases from J, the gap between germline ends came to 5 bases. CDR3 in amino acids: CASSLYRTDTQYF. CDR3 sequence (DNA): TGTGCCAGCAGTTTATATAGGACAGATACGCAGTATTTT.

This sequence joins TRBV12-5 and TRBJ2-1, with 12 nucleotides matching TRBD2. In germline, CDR1 is LGHNT, CDR2 FRNRAP. V shed 5 bases and J 5 bases; nucleotides not matched to a gene: 4. This CDR3 contains 15 residues. The CDR3 protein is CASGERLAGDNEQFF. For the CDR3, the DNA is TGTGCTAGTGGTGAGAGACTAGCGGGGGACAATGAGCAGTTCTTC.

The V call is TRBV12-5, the J call TRBJ2-7; TRBD1 agrees at 7 bases. Germline-derived CDR1 and CDR2 are LGHNT and FRNRAP. Trimming removed 1 base from V and 0 bases from J; junction bases left unmatched: 3. This CDR3 has 15 residues. The CDR3 DNA is TGTGCTAGTGGTTTGGGTGACAGGGCCTCCTACGAGCAGTACTTC. Translation gives CASGLGDRASYEQYF.

V is TRBV6-4 and J is TRBJ1-6; D uncertain. CDR1 is MRHNA, CDR2 SNTAGT, per germline. The CDR3 spans 16 residues. Trimming stripped 1 base from V and 7 bases from J, with 14 bases between. The DNA for the CDR3 is TGTGCCAGCAGTGACTACCGAACGGGTGAGAATTCACCCCTCCACTTT. Its translation is CASSDYRTGENSPLHF.

The J gene is TRBJ2-7, the V gene TRBV11-3; possibly TRBD1 for D (5 bases). CDR1 is SGHNT and CDR2 is YENEEA in the germline V gene. The CDR3 runs 13 residues. Trimming cost V 5 bases and J 3 bases, with 11 bases left between them. The CDR3 here is CASSIADSYEQYF. The CDR3 DNA reads as TGTGCCAGCAGCATAGCAGACAGCTACGAGCAGTACTTC.